The entry that follows covers one T cell receptor (beta chain) sequence. The sample originates from a study of blood T cell repertoires in COVID-19. In the study overall: COVID-19 samples collected from the United States, Italy and Spain covered acute and convalescent phases. In each case, the material was cDNA or gDNA derived from T cells, B-cell-depleted T cells, or PBMCs.

Looked up from germline, CDR1 is SGHTA and CDR2 is FQGNSA. CDR3 length: 14 amino acids. The junction had 2 bases not matched to a gene; V was cut back by 2 bases and J by 1 base. Authors' data handling: Estimated nucleated cell counts came from reference gene primer amplification. Sequencing was performed with immunoSEQ multiplex PCR; in TCRdb, only in-frame clones are kept and a portion is missing. D and trimming come from the DNA, and the V and J calls and clone size come from that table. The sample consists of 140,000 to 150,000 clones, 80% to 85% of them appearing once. Sequenced material: peripheral blood. The chain combines TRBV7-2 with TRBJ2-7; 7 bases map to TRBD2. This TCR derives from a human donor in a cohort sampled during active COVID-19. CDR3 loop: CASSLQRDSYEQYF. The CDR3 nucleotides read TGTGCCAGCAGCTTACAGCGGGATTCCTACGAGCAGTACTTC.